The entry below describes one T cell receptor (beta chain). These data originate in a study of technical replicates of blood from a few donors. The CDR3 length is 13 residues. CDR1 and CDR2 from the germline V gene are SGHNT and YYREEE (reference sequence). V shed 2 bases and J shed 6 bases, with 12 bases lying between them. The protocol was immunoSEQ multiplex PCR, while the TCRdb copy is restricted to in-frame clones and leaves out a portion. The profile shows about 97,000 clones, 85% to 95% of them singletons. The rearrangement joins TRBV5-4 to TRBJ2-7; D not certain. The source of this sequence is a human donor in good health. The sample comprised T cells isolated from PBMCs. CDR3 sequence: CASSLGVPGEQYF. The CDR3 DNA reads TGTGCCAGCAGCTTAGGAGTTCCGGGCGAGCAGTACTTC.